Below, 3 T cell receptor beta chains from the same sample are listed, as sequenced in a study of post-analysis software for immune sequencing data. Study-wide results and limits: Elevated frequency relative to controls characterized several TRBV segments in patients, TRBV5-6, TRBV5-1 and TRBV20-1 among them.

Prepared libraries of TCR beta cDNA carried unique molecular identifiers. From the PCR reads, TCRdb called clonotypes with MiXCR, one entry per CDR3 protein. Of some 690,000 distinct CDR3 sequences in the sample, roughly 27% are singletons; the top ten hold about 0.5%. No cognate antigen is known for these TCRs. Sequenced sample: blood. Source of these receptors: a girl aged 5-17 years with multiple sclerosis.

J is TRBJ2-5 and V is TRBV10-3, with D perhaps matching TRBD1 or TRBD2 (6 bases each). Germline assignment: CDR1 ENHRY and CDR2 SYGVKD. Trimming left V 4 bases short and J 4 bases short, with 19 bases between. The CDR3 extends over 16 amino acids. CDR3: CAISGRSGRGVETQYF. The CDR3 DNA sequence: TGTGCCATCAGTGGCCGAAGCGGTAGGGGGGTAGAGACCCAGTACTTC.

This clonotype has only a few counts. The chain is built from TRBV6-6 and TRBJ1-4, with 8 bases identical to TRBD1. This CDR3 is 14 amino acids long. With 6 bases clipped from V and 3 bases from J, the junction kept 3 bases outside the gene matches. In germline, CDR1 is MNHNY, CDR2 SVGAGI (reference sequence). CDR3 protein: CASSQQGANEKLFF. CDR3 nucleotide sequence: TGTGCCAGCAGCCAACAGGGGGCTAATGAAAAACTGTTTTTT.

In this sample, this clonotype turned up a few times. As DNA, the CDR3 is TGTGCCACGACGTCGGGGGGGTCCAAAAACATTCAGTACTTC. Translated, it gives CATTSGGSKNIQYF. This chain connects TRBV28 to TRBJ2-4; TRBD2 matches at 8 bases. The CDR3 totals 14 residues. Germline-derived CDR1 and CDR2 are MDHEN and SYDVKM. Trimming removed 10 bases from V and 2 bases from J; junction bases left unmatched: 7. The variable domain in full, with the rest retrieved from reference TRBV28 and TRBJ2-4, is DVKVTQSSRYLVKRTGEKVFLECVQDMDHENMFWYRQDPGLGLRLIYFSYDVKMKEKGDIPEGYSVSREKKERFSLILESASTNQTSMYLCATTSGGSKNIQYFGAGTRLSVL.